A single sample gave rise to the 7 T cell receptor beta chains below, sequenced in a study of T cells expressing NK-cell markers. TCRdb reprocessed the 5' RACE reads and reports one entry per CDR3 protein, with no DNA. This sample's table reports roughly 150,000 distinct CDR3 sequences. The sequenced sample was blood T cells: a sorted CD56 or NKG2C T cell subset, CD4+ or CD8+ T cells, or bulk PBMC T cells (not recorded which). The receptor set was obtained from a woman between 18 and 75 years old in good health.

V gene TRBV11-3 combines with J gene TRBJ2-1; as DNA is missing, the TRBD1 call by TCRdb cannot be tested. Germline CDR1 SGHNT, CDR2 YENEEA. This CDR3 comprises 16 residues. The CDR3 sequence: CASSLGGVSSYNEQFF.

The rearrangement uses TRBV14 and TRBJ2-1; TCRdb's D call, TRBD2, is unchecked because there is no DNA. This CDR3 has 16 amino acids. Germline V gene lookup returns CDR1 SGHDN and CDR2 FVKESK. The CDR3 protein is CASSQPIAGGTIEQFF.

The rearrangement joins TRBV7-2 to TRBJ2-3; no DNA is available, so the TRBD1 call from TCRdb remains unchecked. The CDR3 loop spans 15 amino acids. Germline V gives CDR1 SGHTA, CDR2 FQGNSA. CDR3 sequence reads: CASSSMGSPPDTQYF.

The chain has TRBV7-9 and TRBJ1-1; TCRdb gives TRBD1 as the D gene, but with no DNA this cannot be confirmed. This CDR3 has 15 residues. Germline CDR1 reads SEHNR; CDR2 reads FQNEAQ (reference sequence). The CDR3 protein is CASSLIRGGNTEAFF. Drawing the rest from reference TRBV7-9 and TRBJ1-1, the complete variable domain is DTGVSQNPRHKITKRGQNVTFRCDPISEHNRLYWYRQTLGQGPEFLTYFQNEAQLEKSRLLSDRFSAERPKGSFSTLEIQRTEQGDSAMYLCASSLIRGGNTEAFFGQGTRLTVV.

The rearrangement links TRBV7-2 to TRBJ1-1; TCRdb picks TRBD1, but there is no DNA to check that call. CDR3 length: 16 residues. Germline CDR1 SGHTA, CDR2 FQGNSA. CDR3 sequence: CASSLAILGGRTEAFF.

This rearrangement joins TRBV12-3 or TRBV12-4 to TRBJ1-5; there is no DNA to check the TCRdb D call of TRBD1. The CDR3 has 17 amino acids. CDR3 protein: CASSLDAWGQSNQPQHF.

The rearrangement uses TRBV20-1 and TRBJ1-6. Germline V CDR1 and CDR2: DFQATT, SNEGSKA (reference sequence). The CDR3 runs 14 residues. The CDR3 protein is CSARGRAFFSPLHF.